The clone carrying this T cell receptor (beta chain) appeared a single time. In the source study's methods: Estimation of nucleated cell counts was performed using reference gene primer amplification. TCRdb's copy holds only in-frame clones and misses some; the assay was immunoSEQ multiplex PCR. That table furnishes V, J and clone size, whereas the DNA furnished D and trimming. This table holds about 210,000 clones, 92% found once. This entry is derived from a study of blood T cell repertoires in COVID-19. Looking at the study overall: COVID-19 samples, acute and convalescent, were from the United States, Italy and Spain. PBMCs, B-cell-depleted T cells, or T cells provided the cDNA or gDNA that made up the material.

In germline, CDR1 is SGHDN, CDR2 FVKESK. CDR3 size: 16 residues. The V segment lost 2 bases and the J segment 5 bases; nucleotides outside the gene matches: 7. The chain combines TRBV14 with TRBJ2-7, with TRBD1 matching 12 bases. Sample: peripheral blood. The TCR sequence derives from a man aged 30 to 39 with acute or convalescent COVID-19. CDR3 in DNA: TGTGCCAGCAGCCAACTCCCCGGGACAGGGGGCGACGAGCAGTACTTC. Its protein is CASSQLPGTGGDEQYF.